A single TCR beta chain is shown here with its context. This clonotype was recorded a few times. This clone's antigen is unknown. No base-level quality is on record; no much larger clone is a single base apart. This record belongs to a study of human T cells and chemical hapten exposure (dated by TCRdb to about 2021). In the study overall: For sensitization, 2% DPC in acetone was applied to a roughly 2 cm by roughly 2 cm area of upper inner arm skin. Weekly therapeutic DPC doses were additionally applied to the scalp of patients throughout the roughly 22-week study period. Patch tests used Finn chambers with 0.01% DPC on the upper back, scored after 6 days by International Contact Dermatitis Research Group standards. The patient cohort, mostly female, included alopecia areata with under or over 50% scalp involvement, alopecia totalis and alopecia universalis. Libraries were combined into a pool for sequencing, and differences in TCR yield between samples came mainly from small differences in library volumes within the pool. The study tracked peripheral blood TCR repertoire changes in vivo during primary and secondary sensitization to the hapten diphenylcyclopropenone (DPC) in alopecia patients. Blood samples were taken from patients before sensitization (week 0) and at 2, 6 and about 24 weeks after DPC sensitization. Blood for TCR sequencing was provided by twenty-nine alopecia patients at one to four time points (pre-sensitization, 2, 6 and 24 weeks). The investigation overall reported the following: DPC sensitization did not change how many TCRs were above 1 in 1000 frequency, and no evidence was found of alterations in global repertoire structure. Expanded TCRs formed significantly more large CDR3 similarity clusters than pre-sensitization or healthy control sets, consistent with antigen-driven responses. Because every patient had alopecia, a presumed autoimmune disease, the patients' immune response might differ from that of healthy individuals. Patch test score correlated positively with the number of PT1 expanded TCRs, reaching significance at thresholds 8, 16 and 32 but not at 4. Repeated subsampling changed both the strength of the expansion versus patch-test correlation and the threshold at which that correlation became significant.

V and J are truncated by 3 bases and 5 bases respectively, leaving an intervening sequence of 13 bases. The CDR3 goes from the cysteine to the phenylalanine over 14 residues. The only DNA kept is the CDR3, 42 bases in frame from the first base. CDR1 is given as MDHEN and CDR2 as SYDVKM, both from the germline V gene. Library preparation employed RACE. The reads were generated on a NextSeq 500. During library preparation, unique molecular identifiers were attached to individual cDNA molecules so that TCRs could be counted in a quantitative, reproducible way. Both TCR alpha and TCR beta chains were sequenced from each blood RNA sample. The original pipeline was this. The median number of TCRs per sample was roughly 100,000, ranging from about 23,224 to 690,600. V, J and CDR3 annotation of the TCR reads was carried out using the Decombinator software suite. To make PS versus PT1 abundance plots, every sample was subsampled to the same number of TCRs (28,000). Expanded TCRs were defined as absent before sensitization and observed at least eight times at the 2-week time point. TCRdb applied fastp at Q25 and MiXCR to the public reads, then kept only in-frame beta chains. All rows with the same CDR3 protein become a single entry with the most common DNA and genes. These V and J calls derive from TCRdb rather than the authors' analysis. The sample table contains approximately 320,000 distinct CDR3 sequences; only one count was recorded for about 5% of them. The top ten hold around 8.8% of the sample.

Taken with the paper, the label for time point translates to: pre-sensitization, week 0. The treatment or condition label corresponds to: therapeutic diphenylcyclopropenone sensitization with weekly scalp DPC. Blood at each patch-test visit was drawn before the patch test was applied. To be eligible, patients had to be aged 18 to 70, diagnosed with alopecia and judged suitable for DPC therapy, while pregnant patients were excluded. Total RNA was extracted from unfractionated whole blood that had been collected in Tempus Blood RNA tubes. Here the sequenced sample was whole blood, taken in connection with sensitization to the hapten diphenylcyclopropenone (DPC). This TCR was sampled from a woman in her late teens or twenties with alopecia areata. Some clones in this sample may be carry-over from other donors' samples. The sequence links TRBV28 to TRBJ1-1, with a weak D call of TRBD1 (6 bases match). The CDR3 protein is CASSFGGGYTEAFF. The base sequence is TGTGCCAGCAGTTTTGGAGGGGGATATACTGAAGCTTTCTTT.